This T cell receptor beta chain is from a study of molecular identifiers for immune sequencing clone quantification. Trimming removed 4 bases at V and 3 bases at J, with 13 bases between. The CDR3 length is 15 residues. Germline V gene lookup returns CDR1 MGHRA and CDR2 YSYEKL. TCRdb called the PCR reads again in MiXCR, with one record for every CDR3 protein. The table shows some 680,000 distinct CDR3 sequences, with around 25% occurring only once. The rearrangement links TRBV4-1 to TRBJ1-5; D is perhaps TRBD1 (5 bases). The sample taken for sequencing was naive CD8+ T cells from blood, with Jurkat cell RNA spiked in. Subset of the sample: FACS-sorted CD8+CD4-CCR7+CD45RA+ naive T cells. This TCR derives from a human donor in good health. Some libraries in this study had Jurkat cell RNA spiked in. CDR3 coding DNA: TGCGCCAGCAGCCTAGGACAATATATCAATCAGCCCCAGCATTTT. It specifies CASSLGQYINQPQHF.